The 27 T cell receptor beta chains below come from one sample, sequenced in a study of spatial heterogeneity in lung cancer. Each CDR3 protein is one row after TCRdb ran MiXCR on the 5' RACE reads. The sample yields about 18,000 distinct CDR3 sequences, 6.5% to 8.5% seen once. These TCRs are of unknown antigen specificity. The time point is: sample taken at primary tumor resection. Findings and caveats of the study: Tumors with more nonsynonymous mutations had more expanded intratumoral alpha and beta TCRs.

The sequencing here drew on lung tumor tissue, taken at surgery. The receptors here all came from a male donor with early-stage non-small cell lung cancer.

In this sample, this clonotype turned up a few times. The J gene is TRBJ1-4, the V gene TRBV4-2; unclear D gene. The germline V gene has CDR1 LGHNA and CDR2 YNFKEQ. Trimming stripped 0 bases from V and 0 bases from J, with 11 bases between. The CDR3 runs 17 residues. The CDR3 is CASSQDWRISTNEKLFF. CDR3 sequence (DNA): TGTGCCAGCAGCCAAGATTGGAGGATTTCAACTAATGAAAAACTGTTTTTT.

This clonotype was counted many times. The CDR3 region has the DNA TGTGCCAGCAGCTTAGTCCTACACCTAACTAATGAAAAACTGTTTTTT. This codes for CASSLVLHLTNEKLFF. V is TRBV11-2 and J is TRBJ1-4; no firm D call. The CDR3 is 16 amino acids. The V end was cut by 1 base, the J end by 1 base, with 10 bases between. Germline V lookup: CDR1 SGHAT, CDR2 FQNNGV.

This clonotype was detected ten times or more. The rearrangement joins TRBV4-3 to TRBJ1-2; 9 nucleotides agree with TRBD1. The V gene end was trimmed by 0 bases and the J gene end by 7 bases; junction bases not matched to a gene: 6. This CDR3 is built from 15 residues. Germline loops: CDR1 LGHNA, CDR2 YSLEER. The CDR3 is CASSQENRGQGGYTF. CDR3 DNA sequence: TGCGCCAGCAGCCAAGAGAACAGGGGGCAGGGTGGCTACACCTTC.

This clonotype was recorded once. The V call is TRBV7-3, the J call TRBJ2-7; D might be TRBD1 (5 bases). Germline-derived CDR1 and CDR2 are SGHTA and FQGTGA. V was shortened by 6 bases and J by 3 bases, with 15 bases between the two germline ends. The CDR3 runs 14 residues. CDR3 sequence: CASRDRQFNYEQYF. The CDR3 coding sequence is TGTGCCAGCAGAGATAGACAGTTTAACTACGAGCAGTACTTC.

The V call is TRBV5-1, the J call TRBJ2-7; perhaps TRBD2 as D (7 bases). V was clipped by 4 bases and J by 2 bases, with 13 bases between them. The CDR3 consists of 14 residues. The germline V gene encodes CDR1 SGHRS and CDR2 YFSETQ. The DNA of the CDR3 is TGCGCCAGCAGCCCGGGGGGCAGGGCCTACGAGCAGTACTTC. This sequence encodes CASSPGGRAYEQYF.

The sample holds many counts of this clonotype. This chain uses TRBV7-4 with TRBJ2-7, with 10 nucleotides matching TRBD2. Trimming cost V 5 bases and J 2 bases; bases outside gene matches: 6. Germline values: CDR1 SGHVT, CDR2 SQSDAQ. The CDR3 covers 15 residues. The CDR3 loop reads CASSQVSGGAYEQYF. The CDR3 region has the DNA TGTGCCAGCAGCCAAGTCAGCGGGGGGGCCTACGAGCAGTACTTC.

This chain joins TRBV7-2 and TRBJ2-4, with 9 nucleotides matching TRBD2. The CDR3 has 16 residues. V dropped 4 bases and J dropped 5; count of bases not matched to a gene: 9. Germline V gene sequence: CDR1 SGHTA, CDR2 FQGNSA. CDR3 amino acids: CASSSSISGGENIQYF. The CDR3 DNA sequence: TGTGCCAGCAGCTCGTCGATTAGCGGGGGCGAAAACATTCAGTACTTC.

This clonotype appeared many times. The gene calls are TRBV28 and TRBJ2-7; 9 bases line up with TRBD1. The CDR3 is made up of 18 amino acids. V shed 7 bases and J 5 bases; nucleotides not matched to a gene: 21. CDR1 is MDHEN and CDR2 is SYDVKM in the germline V gene. The CDR3 protein is CASNSPLVLGQGMDEQYF. In DNA form, the CDR3 reads TGTGCCAGCAATTCACCTCTTGTATTGGGACAGGGAATGGACGAGCAGTACTTC. The full variable domain, in which reference TRBV28 and TRBJ2-7 provide the parts outside the CDR3, is DVKVTQSSRYLVKRTGEKVFLECVQDMDHENMFWYRQDPGLGLRLIYFSYDVKMKEKGDIPEGYSVSREKKERFSLILESASTNQTSMYLCASNSPLVLGQGMDEQYFGPGTRLTVT.

This sequence joins TRBV11-2 and TRBJ2-7; tentative D call: TRBD2 (5 bases). Germline V gene data show CDR1 as SGHAT and CDR2 as FQNNGV. Between the trimmed V and J ends, which lost 2 bases and 6 bases, there was a span of 17 bases. This CDR3 is built from 15 residues. DNA for the CDR3: TGTGCCAGCAGCTTATCTCGAGGTAGCGCCGGCGAGCAGTACTTC. Protein product: CASSLSRGSAGEQYF.

This clonotype was counted between two and nine times. A read error may be the cause here, since a much bigger clone is one base away. The chain combines TRBV6-1 with TRBJ1-5, with no clear D. From germline, CDR1 is MNHNS and CDR2 SASEGT. The CDR3 totals 13 residues. CDR3 protein: CASSARFTQPQNF. The DNA for the CDR3 is TGTGCCAGCAGTGCCCGGTTCACGCAGCCCCAGAATTTT.

This clonotype occurred a few times. The chain links TRBV7-2 to TRBJ2-7; 7 bases are a match to TRBD2. V lost 5 bases to trimming and J lost 1 base; unmatched junction nucleotides: 8. Germline assignment: CDR1 SGHTA and CDR2 FQGNSA. There are 15 residues in the CDR3. CDR3 sequence: CASSKGAGDSYEQYF. DNA for the CDR3: TGTGCCAGCAGCAAAGGGGCGGGGGATTCCTACGAGCAGTACTTC.

With respect to this clonotype: This may come from a read error, since a much larger clone is one base off. The J gene is TRBJ1-2, the V gene TRBV2; D gene ambiguous. V lost 8 bases and J lost 4, with 14 bases in between. The germline gives CDR1 SNHLY, CDR2 FYNNEI. This CDR3 contains 13 residues. In nucleotides, the CDR3 is TGTGCCAGCTTAATGGCAAGCGGCTATGGCTACACCTTC. Residues: CASLMASGYGYTF.

This clonotype has at least ten counts. This rearrangement joins TRBV28 to TRBJ1-3; D is unclear. V lost 5 bases, J lost 2 bases, and 10 bases lay in between. Germline V gene lookup returns CDR1 MDHEN and CDR2 SYDVKM. This CDR3 has 14 amino acids. The CDR3 loop is CASSLRTPGNTIYF. For the CDR3, the DNA is TGTGCCAGCAGTCTCAGGACTCCTGGAAACACCATATATTTT.

The rearrangement uses TRBV28 and TRBJ2-7, with D unclear. V gave up 6 bases and J gave up 2 bases, with 8 bases separating them. CDR1 is MDHEN and CDR2 is SYDVKM in the germline V gene. The CDR3 sequence is 12 residues long. The CDR3 nucleotides are TGTGCCAGCAGCCTAACTACCTACGAGCAGTACTTC. Translated: CASSLTTYEQYF.

This clonotype has only a few counts. The genes are TRBV27 and TRBJ2-7; D not resolved. Germline V gene data show CDR1 as MNHEY and CDR2 as SMNVEV (reference sequence). The CDR3 extends over 13 amino acids. Trimming shortened V by 4 bases and J by 8 bases, and 15 bases separated the two germline ends. The CDR3 DNA sequence: TGTGCCAGCAGTTCAGACACACGTCAGAAGCAGTACTTC. This translates into CASSSDTRQKQYF.

In its sample, this clonotype was seen many times. This chain connects TRBV12-3 or TRBV12-4 to TRBJ2-7, with a tentative D call TRBD2 (5 bases). The CDR3 is made up of 13 amino acids. V dropped 6 bases and J dropped 9 bases, with 18 bases sitting between them. CDR3 nucleotide sequence: TGTGCCAGCAGATCCGGGAACGAGGACGGGCAGTACTTC. Translation: CASRSGNEDGQYF.

Many counts were recorded for this clonotype. V usage is TRBV7-2 and J usage is TRBJ1-6; 7 positions agree with TRBD1. The germline gives CDR1 SGHTA, CDR2 FQGNSA. This CDR3 is built from 15 residues. V dropped 1 base and J dropped 11; count of bases not matched to a gene: 8. CDR3 DNA sequence: TGTGCCAGCAGCTTAGGCTTGGCCAGGGGGACACCCCTCCACTTT. Translated: CASSLGLARGTPLHF.

This clonotype was detected many times. J is TRBJ1-2 and V is TRBV20-1; the D is unclear. Germline V gives CDR1 DFQATT, CDR2 SNEGSKA (reference sequence). V lost 6 bases, J lost 12 bases, and 11 bases lay in between. The CDR3 is made up of 9 amino acids. The CDR3 loop is CSAPHVNTF. The DNA for the CDR3 is TGCAGTGCCCCCCATGTGAACACCTTC.

By proportion, this clonotype is medium-sized. This sequence joins TRBV20-1 and TRBJ2-2; D gene ambiguous. Germline V lookup: CDR1 DFQATT, CDR2 SNEGSKA (reference sequence). V was shortened by 3 bases and J by 1 base, with 9 bases between the two germline ends. The length of the CDR3 is 14 residues. In DNA, the CDR3 is TGCAGTGCTAGGAGGCCGGGGAACACCGGGGAGCTGTTTTTT. Encoded protein: CSARRPGNTGELFF.

At least ten counts were recorded for this clonotype. This chain joins TRBV6-5 and TRBJ1-5; D not certain. Germline CDR1 and CDR2: MNHEY and SVGAGI. Trimming cost V 7 bases and J 5 bases, with 9 bases left between them. CDR3 length: 12 amino acids. CDR3 DNA sequence: TGTGCCAGCACAGACGGGGATCAGCCCCAGCATTTT. This translates into CASTDGDQPQHF.

This chain links TRBV20-1 with TRBJ2-7, with 8 nucleotides matching TRBD1. Germline lookup yields CDR1 DFQATT and CDR2 SNEGSKA (reference sequence). CDR3 size: 14 residues. V shed 0 bases, J shed 5 bases, and the junction held 6 bases outside the gene matches. CDR3 nucleotides: TGCAGTGCTAGAGACCTCAGGGGGCTGGACGAGCAGTACTTC. Its protein is CSARDLRGLDEQYF.

This clonotype has ten or more counts. The genes are TRBV2 and TRBJ1-5; D gene ambiguous. CDR1 is SNHLY, CDR2 FYNNEI, per germline. The V end was cut by 2 bases, the J end by 3 bases, with 8 bases between. CDR3 length equals 14 residues. The CDR3, as DNA: TGTGCCAGCAGTGAATGGGGTCTCAATCAGCCCCAGCATTTT. Its translation: CASSEWGLNQPQHF.

The V call is TRBV11-1, the J call TRBJ2-3; the D gene is possibly TRBD1 (6 bases). V was clipped by 5 bases and J by 3 bases, with 12 bases between them. This CDR3 comprises 14 residues. Germline loops: CDR1 SGHAT, CDR2 FQDESV (reference sequence). CDR3 DNA: TGTGCCAGCAGCCCCCAGAGGGGGACAGATACGCAGTATTTT. Translation gives CASSPQRGTDTQYF. The whole variable domain, filled in from reference TRBV11-1 and TRBJ2-3, reads EAEVAQSPRYKITEKSQAVAFWCDPISGHATLYWYRQILGQGPELLVQFQDESVVDDSQLPKDRFSAERLKGVDSTLKIQPAELGDSAMYLCASSPQRGTDTQYFGPGTRLTVL.

There are a few counts of this clonotype. The J gene is TRBJ1-4, the V gene TRBV7-6; perhaps TRBD1 as D (6 bases). Germline V gives CDR1 SGHVS, CDR2 FNYEAQ. The CDR3 sequence is 16 residues long. V was shortened by 4 bases and J by 7 bases, with 19 bases between the two germline ends. CDR3 bases: TGTGCCAGCAGCTCCCTTTTATCAGGGGCGCGTGAAAAACTGTTTTTT. Its protein product is CASSSLLSGAREKLFF.

V is TRBV28 and J is TRBJ1-2; D is perhaps TRBD1 (5 bases). V was pared by 3 bases and J by 7 bases, with 12 bases between. CDR1 and CDR2 from the germline V gene are MDHEN and SYDVKM. This CDR3 has 13 amino acids. The CDR3 DNA follows: TGTGCCAGCAGTTTCTCAGGGCTGGGTGGCTACACCTTC. Translated, it gives CASSFSGLGGYTF.

This clonotype was seen at least ten times. The chain employs TRBV9 and TRBJ1-5; a weak D match, TRBD1 (5 bases). Germline assignment: CDR1 SGDLS and CDR2 YYNGEE. V lost 1 base and J lost 3, with 11 bases in between. There are 15 residues in the CDR3. The CDR3 DNA sequence: TGTGCCAGCAGCGTATCACCCGGACACAATCAGCCCCAGCATTTT. Protein product: CASSVSPGHNQPQHF.

In this sample, this clonotype turned up many times. This chain links TRBV3-1 with TRBJ1-1, with D hard to call. With 0 bases removed from V and 3 bases from J, the gap between germline ends came to 5 bases. CDR3 size: 13 residues. Germline lookup yields CDR1 LGHDT and CDR2 YNNKEL (reference sequence). Written as DNA, the CDR3 is TGTGCCAGCAGCCAAGATGATTACACTGAAGCTTTCTTT. This translates into CASSQDDYTEAFF.